Sequencing of this T cell receptor beta chain was carried out in a study of response to subunit inactivated influenza vaccine. Study-level findings and limits: Authors suggested few new T cells are recruited by each seasonal influenza vaccination.

The CDR3 is made up of 17 amino acids. V was shortened by 4 bases and J by 0 bases, with 19 bases between the two germline ends. CDR1 and CDR2 from the germline V gene are SGHRS and YFSETQ. About this clonotype itself: Its antigen is as yet unknown.

One entry per CDR3 protein results from TCRdb running MiXCR on the RT-PCR reads. The sample lists over 400,000 distinct CDR3 sequences, over 10% occurring once. The V and J genes are TRBV5-1 and TRBJ1-1; weak D call: TRBD1 (5 bases). This specimen consisted of PBMCs from blood, obtained 35 to 45 days after vaccination. The clonotype comes from a man in his forties or fifties who received an inactivated influenza vaccine. For the CDR3, the DNA is TGCGCCAGCAGCCCAAAAATCCAGGGAAATATGAACACTGAAGCTTTCTTT. This translates into CASSPKIQGNMNTEAFF. Drawing the rest from reference TRBV5-1 and TRBJ1-1, the complete variable domain is KAGVTQTPRYLIKTRGQQVTLSCSPISGHRSVSWYQQTPGQGLQFLFEYFSETQRNKGNFPGRFSGRQFSNSRSEMNVSTLELGDSALYLCASSPKIQGNMNTEAFFGQGTRLTVV.